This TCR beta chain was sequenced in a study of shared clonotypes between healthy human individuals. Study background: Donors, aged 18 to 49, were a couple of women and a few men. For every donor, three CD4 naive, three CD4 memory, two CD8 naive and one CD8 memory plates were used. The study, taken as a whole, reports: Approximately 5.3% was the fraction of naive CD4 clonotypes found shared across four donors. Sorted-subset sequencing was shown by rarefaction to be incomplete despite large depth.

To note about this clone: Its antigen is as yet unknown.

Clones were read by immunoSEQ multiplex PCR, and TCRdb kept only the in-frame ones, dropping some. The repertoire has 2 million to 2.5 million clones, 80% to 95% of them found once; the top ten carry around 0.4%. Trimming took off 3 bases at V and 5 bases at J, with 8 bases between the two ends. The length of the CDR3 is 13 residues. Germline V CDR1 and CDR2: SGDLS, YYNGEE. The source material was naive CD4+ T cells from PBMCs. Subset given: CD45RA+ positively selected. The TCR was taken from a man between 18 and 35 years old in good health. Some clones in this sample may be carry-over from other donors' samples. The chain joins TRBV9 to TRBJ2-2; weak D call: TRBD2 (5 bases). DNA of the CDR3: TGTGCCAGCAGCGGCGGGCTAACCGGGGAGCTGTTTTTT. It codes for CASSGGLTGELFF.